The subject of this entry is one T cell receptor beta chain. This sample is part of a study of blood T cell repertoires in COVID-19. Study background: Acute-phase and convalescent COVID-19 samples originated in the United States, Italy and Spain.

Authors' data handling: The assay estimated nucleated cells by amplifying reference gene primers. Only in-frame clones appear in the TCRdb table, and some are missing; sequencing was by immunoSEQ multiplex PCR. V and J calls and clone size follow that table, whereas D and trimming were derived from the DNA. The sample includes about 320,000 clones, over 90% of them seen just once. Which cohort a participant joined came from the clinical history participants gave. The CDR3 consists of 15 residues. The germline CDR1 and CDR2 sequences are SGHRS and YFSETQ. V trimming: 3 bases; J trimming: 1 base; junction bases outside the gene matches: 4.

The rearrangement joins TRBV5-1 to TRBJ1-2, with 9 bases matching TRBD1. Sequencing was done on a sample of PBMCs or T cells enriched from blood (not recorded which). This TCR was recovered from a woman in her thirties who had been exposed to COVID-19. In nucleotides, the CDR3 is TGCGCCAGCAGCTACGGGACAGGGAGTAACTATGGCTACACCTTC. This translates into CASSYGTGSNYGYTF.